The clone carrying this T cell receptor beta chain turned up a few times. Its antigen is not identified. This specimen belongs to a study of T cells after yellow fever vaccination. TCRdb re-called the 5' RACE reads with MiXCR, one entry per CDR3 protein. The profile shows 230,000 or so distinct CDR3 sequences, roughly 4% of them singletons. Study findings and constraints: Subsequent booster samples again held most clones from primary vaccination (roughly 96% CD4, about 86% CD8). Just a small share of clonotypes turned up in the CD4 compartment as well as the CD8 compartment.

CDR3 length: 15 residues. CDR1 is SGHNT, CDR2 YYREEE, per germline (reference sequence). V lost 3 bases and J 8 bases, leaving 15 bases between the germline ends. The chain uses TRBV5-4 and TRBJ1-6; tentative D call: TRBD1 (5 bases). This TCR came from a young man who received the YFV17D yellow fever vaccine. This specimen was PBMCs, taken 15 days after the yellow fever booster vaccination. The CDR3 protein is CASSYGQGGDSPLHF. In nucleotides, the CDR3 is TGTGCCAGCAGCTACGGACAAGGTGGCGATTCACCCCTCCACTTT.